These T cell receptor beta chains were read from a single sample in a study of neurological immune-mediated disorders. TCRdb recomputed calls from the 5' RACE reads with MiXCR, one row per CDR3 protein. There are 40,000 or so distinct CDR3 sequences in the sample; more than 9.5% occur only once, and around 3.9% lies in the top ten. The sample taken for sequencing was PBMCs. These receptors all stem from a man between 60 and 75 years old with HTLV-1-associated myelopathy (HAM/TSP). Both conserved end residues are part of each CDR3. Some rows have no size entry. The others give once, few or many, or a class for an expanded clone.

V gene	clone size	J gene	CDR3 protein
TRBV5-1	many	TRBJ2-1	CASMKDSKAGEQFF
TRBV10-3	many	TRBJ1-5	CAISDGGGNQPQHF
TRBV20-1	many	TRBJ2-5	CSASRLAAQETQYF
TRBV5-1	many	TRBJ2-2	CASSSENTGELFF
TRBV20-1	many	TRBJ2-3	CSAPVGRVTDTQYF
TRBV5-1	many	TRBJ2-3	CASSSGGTDTQYF
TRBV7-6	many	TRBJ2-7	CASSKLAGGITYEQYF
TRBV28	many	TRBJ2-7	CASSLDFTSYEQYF
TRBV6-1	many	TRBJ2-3	CASSEALPPSGNTDTQYF
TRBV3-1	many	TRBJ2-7	CASSQVSGEQYF
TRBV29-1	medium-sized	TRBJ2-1	CSVARPGVLVSEQFF
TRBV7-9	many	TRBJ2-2	CASSRFNRGRDTGELFF
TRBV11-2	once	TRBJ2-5	CASQDEGGAWETQYF
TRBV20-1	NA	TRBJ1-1	CSARQGGGNTEAFF
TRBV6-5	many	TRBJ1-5	CASSFSGVVGQPQHF
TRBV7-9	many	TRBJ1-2	CASSLATGESYGYTF
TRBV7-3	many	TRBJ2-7	CASSSTGTEQYF
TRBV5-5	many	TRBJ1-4	CASRTGTGATNEKLFF
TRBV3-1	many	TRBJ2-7	CASSQAQGMYF
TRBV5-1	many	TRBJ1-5	CASSVSGTGGQPQHF
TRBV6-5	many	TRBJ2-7	CASSPTSGYSYEQYF
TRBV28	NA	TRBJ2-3	CASSPTSGRGTDTQYF